This T cell receptor beta chain stems from a study of T-cell memory formation after mild COVID-19. Whole-study context: TCR clusters showed largely donor specificity. Regarding the study as a whole: Researchers found some responding clones in pre-infection memory, a sign that cross-reactive memory joined. Clones that contracted from day 15 to 85 had balanced CD4/CD8; later expanders were CD4+ biased.

It was 5'RACE with constant-segment primers that produced the TCR alpha and TCR beta cDNA libraries, which carried sample barcodes and UMIs. Each CDR3 protein is one row after TCRdb ran MiXCR on the 5' RACE reads. This sample has fewer than 140,000 distinct CDR3 sequences, with around 12% found just once. The sample holds many counts of this clonotype. Its antigen is as yet unknown. This CDR3 contains 17 residues. Germline assignment: CDR1 SGHAT and CDR2 FQNNGV. V lost 0 bases to trimming and J lost 1 base; unmatched junction nucleotides: 5. Sequencing was carried out using PBMCs or a T cell subset sorted from them (not recorded which). This receptor was identified in an adult woman who had mild COVID-19 (a few samples of this study predate the infection). Cell type and time point are not known. V and J are TRBV11-2 and TRBJ2-3, with 9 bases that match TRBD2. The CDR3 reads CASSLEVSGSGTDTQYF. The CDR3, as DNA: TGTGCCAGCAGCTTAGAAGTTAGCGGGAGTGGCACAGATACGCAGTATTTT.